These 27 T cell receptor beta chains were all obtained from the same sample, sequenced in a study of cytomegalovirus exposure and HLA in healthy donors. The primer mix had 60 Vbeta and 13 Jbeta primers. The repertoire was sequenced with immunoSEQ multiplex PCR; TCRdb's copy has only in-frame clones and lacks some. Of about 160,000 clones listed, over 70% are singletons. What was sequenced was PBMCs. These receptors were obtained from a woman between 45 and 60 years old in good health and CMV-seropositive.

This chain uses TRBV18 with TRBJ2-3; tentative D call: TRBD1 (5 bases). Trimming removed 0 bases at V and 0 bases at J, with 13 bases between. Germline V gene lookup returns CDR1 KGHSH and CDR2 LQKENI. This CDR3 is built from 17 residues. CDR3 protein: CASSPPTGASSTDTQYF. In DNA, the CDR3 is TGTGCCAGCTCACCACCCACAGGAGCTTCTAGCACAGATACGCAGTATTTT.

J is TRBJ1-1 and V is TRBV19; weak D call: TRBD1 (6 bases). The CDR3 length is 13 residues. V gave up 5 bases and J gave up 6 bases, with 13 bases separating them. Germline values: CDR1 LNHDA, CDR2 SQIVND (reference sequence). The CDR3 DNA is TGTGCCAGTAGTTCTCAGGGGAGTGCTGAAGCTTTCTTT. Its translation: CASSSQGSAEAFF.

Only a few counts were recorded for this clone. The rearrangement links TRBV29-1 to TRBJ1-1; 7 bases align to TRBD1. The V gene end was trimmed by 3 bases and the J gene end by 1 base; junction bases not matched to a gene: 11. This CDR3 is built from 16 residues. Germline CDR1 is SQVTM and CDR2 is ANQGSEA. The CDR3 DNA reads as TGCAGCGTTGACAAGGGGGCTCGGGGATGGAACACTGAAGCTTTCTTT. This translates into CSVDKGARGWNTEAFF. The full variable domain, its missing parts supplied by reference TRBV29-1 and TRBJ1-1, is SAVISQKPSRDICQRGTSLTIQCQVDSQVTMMFWYRQQPGQSLTLIATANQGSEATYESGFVIDKFPISRPNLTFSTLTVSNMSPEDSSIYLCSVDKGARGWNTEAFFGQGTRLTVV.

V is TRBV7-6 and J is TRBJ2-7, with 11 bases aligning to TRBD1. The CDR3 is made up of 15 amino acids. The germline V gene has CDR1 SGHVS and CDR2 FNYEAQ. V trimming: 5 bases; J trimming: 5 bases; junction bases outside the gene matches: 8. The CDR3 here is CASSRTGGGFDEQYF. For the CDR3, the DNA is TGTGCCAGCAGCCGGACAGGGGGCGGTTTCGACGAGCAGTACTTC. Full variable domain (missing parts from reference TRBV7-6 and TRBJ2-7): GAGVSQSPRYKVTKRGQDVALRCDPISGHVSLYWYRQALGQGPEFLTYFNYEAQQDKSGLPNDRFSAERPEGSISTLTIQRTEQRDSAMYRCASSRTGGGFDEQYFGPGTRLTVT.

This rearrangement joins TRBV5-1 to TRBJ1-2; TRBD1 matches 8 bases. Germline CDR1 and CDR2: SGHRS and YFSETQ. This CDR3 region has 14 residues. V gave up 4 bases and J gave up 4 bases; unmatched junction bases: 6. The CDR3 sequence: CASSPTGDGYGYTF. In DNA form, the CDR3 reads TGCGCCAGCAGCCCGACAGGGGATGGCTATGGCTACACCTTC.

The CDR3 bases are TGTGCCAGCTCACCCGGGACAGGGCCCGGAAACACCATATATTTT. This gives the protein CASSPGTGPGNTIYF. The rearrangement links TRBV18 to TRBJ1-3; TRBD1 matches at 9 bases. CDR3 length equals 15 residues. Trimming cost V 3 bases and J 4 bases; bases outside gene matches: 4. Germline loops: CDR1 KGHSH, CDR2 LQKENI.

The V and J genes are TRBV30 and TRBJ2-4, with TRBD1 identical over 7 bases. The CDR3 has 16 amino acids. J lost 6 bases, V lost 2 bases, and 13 bases had no gene match. CDR1 is GTSNPN and CDR2 is SVGIG in the germline V gene (reference sequence). For the CDR3, the DNA is TGTGCCTGGAGTCAGCCGACAGGGCCCACGGGAAACATTCAGTACTTC. Its translation is CAWSQPTGPTGNIQYF.

This chain joins TRBV28 and TRBJ2-7, with TRBD2 matching over 12 bases. Trimming took 2 bases from V and 0 from J; bases not matched to a gene: 11. The CDR3 is made up of 19 amino acids. Germline V lookup: CDR1 MDHEN, CDR2 SYDVKM. The CDR3 spells CASSLEETSGRISSYEQYF. The DNA of the CDR3 is TGTGCCAGCAGTTTAGAAGAGACTAGCGGGAGAATAAGCTCCTACGAGCAGTACTTC.

The V and J genes are TRBV27 and TRBJ2-1; TRBD2 might be the D (6 bases). CDR3 length: 14 amino acids. Germline V CDR1 and CDR2: MNHEY, SMNVEV (reference sequence). The V gene lost 6 bases and the J gene lost 8 bases, with 17 bases spanning the gap. The CDR3 DNA is TGTGCCAGCAGCCGCCGACTAGGTCTAGATGAGCAGTTCTTC. Its translation is CASSRRLGLDEQFF.

The gene calls are TRBV4-3 and TRBJ2-6; D unclear. Trimming removed 1 base at V and 0 bases at J, with 4 bases between. Germline CDR1 and CDR2: LGHNA and YSLEER. The CDR3 is 15 residues long. The CDR3 here is CASSQVLSGANVLTF. The CDR3 region has the DNA TGCGCCAGCAGCCAAGTCCTCTCTGGGGCCAACGTCCTGACTTTC.

This chain uses TRBV7-2 with TRBJ2-5; D is uncertain. From germline, CDR1 is SGHTA and CDR2 FQGNSA. The CDR3 covers 13 residues. V was cut by 4 bases and J by 5 bases, with 11 bases left in between. CDR3: CASSSSPLETQYF. CDR3 coding DNA: TGTGCCAGCAGCTCCAGTCCGCTCGAGACCCAGTACTTC. The whole variable domain, remainder taken from reference TRBV7-2 and TRBJ2-5, is GAGVSQSPSNKVTEKGKDVELRCDPISGHTALYWYRQSLGQGLEFLIYFQGNSAPDKSGLPSDRFSAERTGGSVSTLTIQRTQQEDSAVYLCASSSSPLETQYFGPGTRLLVL.

This clone has more than one count but fewer than ten. The chain employs TRBV12-5 and TRBJ1-5; no reliable D call. Trimming took off 3 bases at V and 6 bases at J, with 12 bases between the two ends. Per the germline V gene, CDR1 is LGHNT and CDR2 is FRNRAP. The CDR3 length is 14 residues. This CDR3 reads CASGLEGRSQPQHF. As DNA, the CDR3 is TGTGCTAGTGGTTTAGAGGGTAGGAGTCAGCCCCAGCATTTT. Using reference TRBV12-5 and TRBJ1-5 for the parts outside the CDR3, the full variable domain is DARVTQTPRHKVTEMGQEVTMRCQPILGHNTVFWYRQTMMQGLELLAYFRNRAPLDDSGMPKDRFSAEMPDATLATLKIQPSEPRDSAVYFCASGLEGRSQPQHFGDGTRLSIL.

The sample holds a few counts of this clone. The CDR3 sequence is CASSQRGRDQPQHF. The CDR3 nucleotides read TGTGCCAGTAGTCAACGTGGGAGAGACCAGCCCCAGCATTTT. The chain combines TRBV19 with TRBJ1-5; D not certain. Germline-derived CDR1 and CDR2 are LNHDA and SQIVND (reference sequence). CDR3 length equals 14 residues. V was pared by 5 bases and J by 7 bases, with 15 bases between. The entire variable domain, with the rest obtained from reference TRBV19 and TRBJ1-5, is as follows: DGGITQSPKYLFRKEGQNVTLSCEQNLNHDAMYWYRQDPGQGLRLIYYSQIVNDFQKGDIAEGYSVSREKKESFPLTVTSAQKNPTAFYLCASSQRGRDQPQHFGDGTRLSIL.

This clone was detected once. The chain has TRBV7-9 and TRBJ1-1, with 11 bases lining up with TRBD1. V lost 7 bases to trimming and J lost 6 bases; unmatched junction nucleotides: 7. The CDR3 has 14 residues. Germline V gene sequence: CDR1 SEHNR, CDR2 FQNEAQ (reference sequence). DNA for the CDR3: TGTGCCAGCAACGGACAGGGGGCGATGGCTGAAGCTTTCTTT. Protein product: CASNGQGAMAEAFF.

The chain recombines TRBV28 with TRBJ1-2; no clear D gene. Germline V CDR1 and CDR2: MDHEN, SYDVKM. CDR3 length: 13 residues. Trimming took off 5 bases at V and 1 base at J, with 8 bases between the two ends. The DNA of the CDR3 is TGTGCCAGCAGTCCCCCGAGTAACTATGGCTACACCTTC. This sequence encodes CASSPPSNYGYTF.

The chain combines TRBV27 with TRBJ1-6, with D unresolved. There are 13 residues in the CDR3. The V end lost 5 bases, the J end lost 6 bases, and 8 bases lay between the germline ends. Germline lookup yields CDR1 MNHEY and CDR2 SMNVEV (reference sequence). The CDR3: CASSPAGNSPLHF. In nucleotides, the CDR3 is TGTGCCAGCAGTCCCGCGGGTAATTCACCCCTCCACTTT.

The gene calls are TRBV5-1 and TRBJ2-3, with 7 bases that match TRBD1. This CDR3 comprises 15 residues. Trimming took 0 bases from V and 0 from J; bases not matched to a gene: 1. Looked up from germline, CDR1 is SGHRS and CDR2 is YFSETQ. CDR3 sequence (DNA): TGCGCCAGCAGCTTGGGACAGGGTAGCACAGATACGCAGTATTTT. Translated, it gives CASSLGQGSTDTQYF. Looking up the rest from reference TRBV5-1 and TRBJ2-3 gives the full variable domain: KAGVTQTPRYLIKTRGQQVTLSCSPISGHRSVSWYQQTPGQGLQFLFEYFSETQRNKGNFPGRFSGRQFSNSRSEMNVSTLELGDSALYLCASSLGQGSTDTQYFGPGTRLTVL.

In this sample, this clone turned up a few times. The chain joins TRBV19 to TRBJ1-1; 8 nucleotides agree with TRBD1. This CDR3 is 18 amino acids long. Germline-derived CDR1 and CDR2 are LNHDA and SQIVND (reference sequence). Unmatched junction bases numbered 14, after V lost 3 bases and J lost 2 bases. The DNA for the CDR3 is TGTGCCAGTAGTATCTATTGGGTCCAGGGGGCATCAAACACTGAAGCTTTCTTT. This gives the protein CASSIYWVQGASNTEAFF.

J is TRBJ1-1 and V is TRBV14; 7 bases align to TRBD1. Germline CDR1 is SGHDN and CDR2 is FVKESK. Trimming took 2 bases from V and 3 from J; bases not matched to a gene: 6. The CDR3 consists of 15 residues. The CDR3 reads CASSQHTGVDTEAFF. In nucleotides, the CDR3 is TGTGCCAGCAGCCAACACACAGGGGTGGACACTGAAGCTTTCTTT.

The V gene is TRBV6-6, the J gene TRBJ1-1; D perhaps matches TRBD1 (6 bases). The CDR3 consists of 11 residues. V was clipped by 10 bases and J by 7 bases, with 13 bases between them. Looked up from germline, CDR1 is MNHNY and CDR2 is SVGAGI (reference sequence). The CDR3 loop reads CATTLTGEAFF. For the CDR3, the DNA is TGTGCCACTACCTTGACAGGTGAAGCTTTCTTT.

The chain has TRBV4-2 and TRBJ1-1; maybe TRBD1 (5 bases). The CDR3 consists of 14 residues. V dropped 0 bases and J dropped 6 bases, with 11 bases sitting between them. CDR1 is LGHNA, CDR2 YNFKEQ, per germline. The CDR3 DNA sequence: TGTGCCAGCAGCCAAGAGCAGGGCGCCCCTGAAGCTTTCTTT. This sequence encodes CASSQEQGAPEAFF.

This clone has a handful of counts. The V gene is TRBV5-4, the J gene TRBJ2-1, with 7 bases that match TRBD1. This CDR3 comprises 14 residues. Germline CDR1 and CDR2: SGHNT and YYREEE (reference sequence). With 0 bases clipped from V and 4 bases from J, the junction kept 1 base outside the gene matches. In DNA form, the CDR3 reads TGTGCCAGCAGCTTGGAACAGGGGTACAATGAGCAGTTCTTC. As protein: CASSLEQGYNEQFF.

The J gene is TRBJ2-7, the V gene TRBV5-5; 9 bases match TRBD1. The CDR3 has 16 residues. The ends lost 2 bases at V and 0 bases at J; junction bases unmatched: 6. Germline V lookup: CDR1 SGHKS, CDR2 YYEKEE (reference sequence). CDR3 loop: CASSFRGQGSSYEQYF. The CDR3 DNA sequence: TGTGCCAGCAGCTTTCGAGGACAGGGGAGCTCCTACGAGCAGTACTTC.

V and J are TRBV6-1 and TRBJ1-5; D is possibly TRBD1 (6 bases). CDR1 is MNHNS and CDR2 is SASEGT in the germline V gene. Trimming left V 4 bases short and J 9 bases short, with 16 bases between. The CDR3 extends over 14 amino acids. The CDR3: CASSGDTYLRPQHF. CDR3 DNA: TGTGCCAGCAGTGGGGACACGTACCTTCGGCCCCAGCATTTT.

The chain joins TRBV29-1 to TRBJ2-1; 9 bases fit TRBD2. The J segment lost 1 base and the V segment lost 7 bases, leaving 11 bases of the junction unmatched. CDR1 and CDR2 from the germline V gene are SQVTM and ANQGSEA. The CDR3 covers 16 residues. CDR3 nucleotide sequence: TGCAGCGCTAGCTTAGCGGGAGCTTCTTCCTACAATGAGCAGTTCTTC. As protein: CSASLAGASSYNEQFF.

This sequence joins TRBV6-1 and TRBJ1-1; 8 bases line up with TRBD1. CDR3 length: 15 residues. Looked up from germline, CDR1 is MNHNS and CDR2 is SASEGT. Germline trimming cut 1 base from V and 10 bases from J; bases unmatched to any gene: 11. For the CDR3, the DNA is TGTGCCAGCAGTGAAGTAATAGGACAGGGATGGCGAGCTTTCTTT. This codes for CASSEVIGQGWRAFF.

V is TRBV19 and J is TRBJ1-2; TRBD1 is a possible D gene (6 bases). V was pared by 5 bases and J by 4 bases, with 11 bases between. This CDR3 spans 13 amino acids. Germline assignment: CDR1 LNHDA and CDR2 SQIVND (reference sequence). The CDR3 region has the DNA TGTGCCAGTAGTGTACAGGGATTCTATGGCTACACCTTC. This sequence encodes CASSVQGFYGYTF.